A single sample is the source of the 10 T cell receptor beta chains below, sequenced in a study of control samples from healthy donors and cancer patients. Measured with immunoSEQ multiplex PCR; TCRdb has only the in-frame clones, and not every one. Of about 130,000 clones detected, over 75% appear once; the ten largest clones hold around 1.8%. The specimen sequenced was blood. The receptors stem from a man aged 18 to 29 in good health.

The chain is built from TRBV5-1 and TRBJ2-4; the match to TRBD2 covers 8 bases. Germline V gives CDR1 SGHRS, CDR2 YFSETQ. With V trimmed by 2 bases and J by 0 bases, 4 bases remained unmatched. The CDR3 covers 16 residues. Here the CDR3 DNA reads TGCGCCAGCAGCTTCGCTAGCGGGCTAGCCAAAAACATTCAGTACTTC. Its protein is CASSFASGLAKNIQYF.

The chain links TRBV9 to TRBJ2-1; unclear D gene. Trimming left V 4 bases short and J 10 bases short, with 12 bases between. Germline CDR1 SGDLS, CDR2 YYNGEE. This CDR3 has 12 residues. CDR3 region: CASSMDLSEQFF. The CDR3 nucleotides are TGTGCCAGCAGCATGGACCTGAGCGAGCAGTTCTTC. The full variable domain, its missing parts supplied by reference TRBV9 and TRBJ2-1, is DSGVTQTPKHLITATGQRVTLRCSPRSGDLSVYWYQQSLDQGLQFLIQYYNGEERAKGNILERFSAQQFPDLHSELNLSSLELGDSALYFCASSMDLSEQFFGPGTRLTVL.

In regard to this clone: The DNA is omitted, as the CDR3 cannot be located on it reliably, and the CDR3 follows TCRdb's listing. The rearrangement joins TRBV21-1 to TRBJ2-2; TRBD2, the table's D call, lacks a check against the DNA. TRBV21-1 is assigned pseudogene status. The CDR3 numbers 20 amino acids, ends counted. The CDR3 sequence: CASSKGVPVAGGSYTGELFF.

This clone showed up just once. This chain uses TRBV7-3 with TRBJ2-3; 7 nucleotides line up with TRBD2. The CDR3 has 15 residues. The V gene's germline CDR1 is SGHTA and CDR2 FQGTGA. V lost 5 bases to trimming and J lost 6 bases; unmatched junction nucleotides: 11. The CDR3 reads CASSALGGAGDTQYF. CDR3 DNA sequence: TGTGCCAGCAGCGCCTTGGGAGGGGCAGGGGATACGCAGTATTTT.

This rearrangement joins TRBV5-1 to TRBJ2-1; 8 positions match TRBD1. Germline assignment: CDR1 SGHRS and CDR2 YFSETQ. J gave up 4 bases and V 5 bases, and 5 bases lay outside the gene matches. This CDR3 has 14 residues. The CDR3 spells CASRWTGTYNEQFF. CDR3 sequence (DNA): TGCGCCAGCAGATGGACAGGGACGTACAATGAGCAGTTCTTC.

This clone was counted a single time. V is TRBV18 and J is TRBJ2-5, with a tentative D call TRBD1 (6 bases). V lost 4 bases, J lost 4 bases, and 10 bases lay in between. The CDR3 is 13 amino acids. Germline CDR1 KGHSH, CDR2 LQKENI. DNA for the CDR3: TGTGCCAGCTCACTGGGGGCGCGAGAGACCCAGTACTTC. Amino acids: CASSLGARETQYF.

This chain links TRBV5-1 with TRBJ2-4, with 10 bases lining up with TRBD1. The CDR3 contains 18 residues. Germline V CDR1 and CDR2: SGHRS, YFSETQ. Trimming cost V 6 bases and J 0 bases; bases outside gene matches: 12. The DNA of the CDR3 is TGCGCCAGCACCCTGGGGGACAGGGGACAGCTAGCCAAAAACATTCAGTACTTC. Translated, it gives CASTLGDRGQLAKNIQYF.

The rearrangement links TRBV19 to TRBJ2-7; 8 bases line up with TRBD1. Germline V lookup: CDR1 LNHDA, CDR2 SQIVND (reference sequence). The CDR3 runs to 13 residues. The V segment lost 4 bases and the J segment 2 bases; nucleotides outside the gene matches: 1. The chain's CDR3 is CASSRDRTYEQYF. CDR3 coding DNA: TGTGCCAGTAGTAGGGACAGGACCTACGAGCAGTACTTC. The whole variable domain, remainder taken from reference TRBV19 and TRBJ2-7, is DGGITQSPKYLFRKEGQNVTLSCEQNLNHDAMYWYRQDPGQGLRLIYYSQIVNDFQKGDIAEGYSVSREKKESFPLTVTSAQKNPTAFYLCASSRDRTYEQYFGPGTRLTVT.

V is TRBV5-1 and J is TRBJ2-7; TRBD2 matches at 12 bases. In germline, CDR1 is SGHRS, CDR2 YFSETQ. The CDR3 loop spans 16 amino acids. After removal of 5 bases from V and 4 bases from J, the junction contained 10 bases not matched to a gene. The CDR3 DNA follows: TGCGCCAGCAGTCCGGGCCGGACTAGCGGGACTTACGAGCAGTACTTC. It specifies CASSPGRTSGTYEQYF.

This clone occurred once. V and J are TRBV7-2 and TRBJ2-1; TRBD2 agrees at 9 bases. The germline CDR1 and CDR2 sequences are SGHTA and FQGNSA. The ends lost 5 bases at V and 5 bases at J; junction bases unmatched: 7. This CDR3 spans 15 amino acids. CDR3 residues: CASSHYTSGHNEQFF. The CDR3 nucleotides read TGTGCCAGCAGCCATTATACTAGCGGGCACAATGAGCAGTTCTTC.